These T cell receptor beta chains were read from a single sample in a study of T-cell memory formation after mild COVID-19. One entry per CDR3 protein results from TCRdb running MiXCR on the 5' RACE reads. Among around 410,000 distinct CDR3 sequences listed, around a quarter were seen once. Sequenced: PBMCs or a T cell subset sorted from them (not recorded which). The receptors were gathered from an adult woman who had mild COVID-19 (a few samples of this study predate the infection). Cell type and time point are not known. CDR3s include the opening cysteine and the closing phenylalanine or tryptophan. The order of the fields is J gene, D gene, V gene, clone size, CDR3 protein, CDR3 DNA. D genes are given only for firm matches. Clone size is not always given. Where it is, it says once, few, many or a class for expanded clones.

J: TRBJ2-2; D: TRBD1; V: TRBV7-9; size: few; CDR3: CASSFPDRENTGELFF; DNA: TGTGCCAGCAGTTTCCCGGACAGGGAAAACACCGGGGAGCTGTTTTTT
J: TRBJ2-1; D: TRBD2; V: TRBV9; size: few; CDR3: CASSVVGDYGEQFF; DNA: TGTGCCAGCAGCGTAGTGGGGGACTATGGTGAGCAGTTCTTC
J: TRBJ2-1; D: TRBD2; V: TRBV6-4; size: few; CDR3: CASSESTSGGAYEQFF; DNA: TGTGCCAGCAGTGAATCCACTAGCGGGGGGGCATATGAGCAGTTCTTC
J: TRBJ1-1; D: NA; V: TRBV2; size: few; CDR3: CASKGTANTEAFF; DNA: TGTGCCAGCAAGGGGACCGCGAACACTGAAGCTTTCTTT
J: TRBJ1-2; D: NA; V: TRBV10-3; size: NA; CDR3: CAISERLDYGYTF; DNA: TGTGCCATCAGTGAAAGATTAGACTATGGCTACACCTTC
J: TRBJ2-1; D: TRBD2; V: TRBV7-9; size: NA; CDR3: CASSRGSSGKYNEQFF; DNA: TGTGCCAGCAGCCGAGGGTCTAGCGGGAAGTACAATGAGCAGTTCTTC
J: TRBJ1-5; D: NA; V: TRBV20-1; size: NA; CDR3: CSAKAGGTQPQHF; DNA: TGCAGTGCTAAGGCTGGAGGCACTCAGCCCCAGCATTTT
J: TRBJ2-7; D: NA; V: TRBV7-2; size: few; CDR3: CASSRGHLGAGAPEQYF; DNA: TGTGCCAGCAGCCGCGGGCACCTGGGGGCGGGAGCCCCCGAGCAGTACTTC
J: TRBJ2-7; D: TRBD1; V: TRBV18; size: NA; CDR3: CASSPSTGTGGYEQYF; DNA: TGTGCCAGCTCGCCTAGCACCGGGACAGGGGGGTACGAGCAGTACTTC
J: TRBJ1-1; D: NA; V: TRBV6-2/TRBV6-3; size: NA; CDR3: CASSYSPGMNTEAFF; DNA: TGTGCCAGCAGTTACTCCCCAGGGATGAACACTGAAGCTTTCTTT
J: TRBJ2-1; D: NA; V: TRBV7-9; size: NA; CDR3: CASSLAPVGSTYNEQFF; DNA: TGTGCCAGCAGCTTAGCGCCCGTTGGCAGTACTTACAATGAGCAGTTCTTC
J: TRBJ1-2; D: NA; V: TRBV29-1; size: NA; CDR3: CSVLSSGVMGYTF; DNA: TGCAGCGTTTTAAGTTCCGGGGTTATGGGCTACACCTTC
J: TRBJ2-7; D: NA; V: TRBV29-1; size: NA; CDR3: CSAVTGIMYEQYF; DNA: TGCAGCGCCGTGACAGGAATCATGTACGAGCAGTACTTC
J: TRBJ2-3; D: NA; V: TRBV7-9; size: few; CDR3: CASSLRSDTQYF; DNA: TGTGCCAGCAGCTTAAGATCAGATACGCAGTATTTT
J: TRBJ1-1; D: NA; V: TRBV12-5; size: NA; CDR3: CASGLTGLREAFF; DNA: TGTGCTAGTGGTTTGACAGGTCTACGTGAAGCTTTCTTT
J: TRBJ2-3; D: NA; V: TRBV7-3; size: few; CDR3: CASSPGGSLPADTQYF; DNA: TGTGCCAGCAGTCCCGGGGGTAGCCTCCCCGCAGATACGCAGTATTTT
J: TRBJ2-7; D: TRBD1; V: TRBV7-9; size: many; CDR3: CASSLQGDLTYEQYF; DNA: TGTGCCAGCAGCTTGCAGGGGGACCTTACCTACGAGCAGTACTTC
J: TRBJ1-4; D: NA; V: TRBV24-1; size: NA; CDR3: CATIADLNEKLFF; DNA: TGTGCCACCATTGCAGACCTTAATGAAAAACTGTTTTTT
J: TRBJ2-1; D: NA; V: TRBV3-1; size: NA; CDR3: CASSQVQVSYNEQFF; DNA: TGTGCCAGCAGCCAAGTGCAGGTCTCCTACAATGAGCAGTTCTTC
J: TRBJ2-2; D: NA; V: TRBV10-3; size: NA; CDR3: CATSGANPGELFF; DNA: TGTGCCACCTCAGGGGCGAACCCCGGGGAGCTGTTTTTT
J: TRBJ2-1; D: NA; V: TRBV13; size: few; CDR3: CASSLGGGTTYNEQFF; DNA: TGTGCCAGCAGCTTAGGAGGCGGAACTACCTACAATGAGCAGTTCTTC
J: TRBJ2-3; D: TRBD2; V: TRBV7-2; size: NA; CDR3: CASSSRTSGLMADTQYF; DNA: TGTGCCAGCAGCTCTCGGACTAGCGGCCTTATGGCAGATACGCAGTATTTT
J: TRBJ2-3; D: NA; V: TRBV12-5; size: NA; CDR3: CASGLVLAKSTDTQYF; DNA: TGTGCTAGTGGTTTGGTACTCGCGAAGAGCACAGATACGCAGTATTTT
J: TRBJ2-5; D: NA; V: TRBV10-3; size: few; CDR3: CAISEGATAPVGSPQETQYF; DNA: TGTGCCATCAGTGAGGGCGCGACTGCGCCGGTCGGGTCCCCCCAAGAGACCCAGTACTTC
J: TRBJ1-2; D: NA; V: TRBV13; size: few; CDR3: CASSSQFQTGYTF; DNA: TGTGCCAGCAGCTCCCAGTTTCAGACCGGCTACACCTTC
J: TRBJ1-2; D: NA; V: TRBV5-1; size: NA; CDR3: CASSEGLKYGYTF; DNA: TGCGCCAGCAGCGAAGGGTTGAAGTACGGCTACACCTTC
J: TRBJ2-7; D: NA; V: TRBV4-1; size: few; CDR3: CASSQDRGQYEQYF; DNA: TGCGCCAGCAGCCAAGATAGAGGACAATACGAGCAGTACTTC
J: TRBJ2-3; D: TRBD1; V: TRBV7-3; size: NA; CDR3: CASGQGARDTQYF; DNA: TGTGCCAGCGGGCAGGGGGCTCGAGATACGCAGTATTTT
J: TRBJ2-3; D: TRBD2; V: TRBV5-5; size: NA; CDR3: CASSAKASGSTDTQYF; DNA: TGTGCCAGCAGCGCGAAGGCTAGCGGAAGCACAGATACGCAGTATTTT
J: TRBJ2-5; D: TRBD1; V: TRBV7-9; size: once; CDR3: CASSLAWGQQETQYF; DNA: TGTGCCAGCAGCTTAGCGTGGGGACAGCAAGAGACCCAGTACTTC
J: TRBJ2-3; D: NA; V: TRBV20-1; size: NA; CDR3: CSASTSNGRSTDTQYF; DNA: TGCAGTGCTAGCACCAGCAACGGGAGAAGCACAGATACGCAGTATTTT
J: TRBJ2-5; D: NA; V: TRBV7-7; size: NA; CDR3: CASSLVEEGTQYF; DNA: TGTGCTAGCAGCTTAGTAGAGGAGGGGACCCAGTACTTC
J: TRBJ2-3; D: TRBD1; V: TRBV5-1; size: NA; CDR3: CASTQGARADTQYF; DNA: TGCGCCAGCACCCAGGGGGCGCGAGCAGATACGCAGTATTTT
J: TRBJ2-2; D: TRBD1; V: TRBV25-1; size: NA; CDR3: CASSGGGAGELFF; DNA: TGTGCCAGCAGTGGAGGGGGCGCCGGGGAGCTGTTTTTT
J: TRBJ2-3; D: NA; V: TRBV7-9; size: few; CDR3: CASTVDRDTQYF; DNA: TGTGCCAGCACCGTCGACCGAGATACGCAGTATTTT
J: TRBJ1-3; D: NA; V: TRBV24-1; size: NA; CDR3: CATSDRNTIYF; DNA: TGTGCCACCAGTGACCGAAACACCATATATTTT
J: TRBJ2-3; D: TRBD2; V: TRBV9; size: few; CDR3: CASSVGTSGGAVDTQYF; DNA: TGTGCCAGCAGCGTCGGGACTAGCGGGGGGGCGGTAGATACGCAGTATTTT
J: TRBJ2-6; D: NA; V: TRBV5-4; size: NA; CDR3: CASSLDRANVLTF; DNA: TGTGCCAGCAGCTTGGATAGGGCCAACGTCCTGACTTTC
J: TRBJ2-5; D: TRBD2; V: TRBV20-1; size: NA; CDR3: CSARTPGTRTETQYF; DNA: TGCAGTGCTAGAACACCCGGGACTAGGACGGAGACCCAGTACTTC
J: TRBJ2-7; D: NA; V: TRBV3-1; size: NA; CDR3: CASSPEAGPYEQYF; DNA: TGTGCCAGCAGCCCCGAGGCGGGACCCTACGAGCAGTACTTC
J: TRBJ2-5; D: NA; V: TRBV5-4; size: NA; CDR3: CASSLNTPKTQYF; DNA: TGTGCCAGCAGCTTGAACACCCCGAAGACCCAGTACTTC
J: TRBJ1-1; D: NA; V: TRBV7-6; size: few; CDR3: CASSQGSLNTEAFF; DNA: TGTGCCAGCAGCCAAGGGTCCCTCAACACTGAAGCTTTCTTT
J: TRBJ2-3; D: TRBD2; V: TRBV27; size: few; CDR3: CASSFERGSTDTQYF; DNA: TGTGCCAGCAGTTTCGAGCGGGGGAGCACAGATACGCAGTATTTT
J: TRBJ1-5; D: NA; V: TRBV4-3; size: NA; CDR3: CASSQDSRMPQHF; DNA: TGCGCCAGCAGCCAAGATAGCCGGATGCCCCAGCATTTT
J: TRBJ1-1; D: TRBD1; V: TRBV5-4; size: NA; CDR3: CASSLGPGQRTEAFF; DNA: TGTGCCAGCAGCTTGGGGCCGGGACAGAGGACTGAAGCTTTCTTT
J: TRBJ2-2; D: TRBD2; V: TRBV12-3/TRBV12-4; size: NA; CDR3: CASSSSGGAIGELFF; DNA: TGTGCCAGCAGCTCTAGCGGGGGGGCTATCGGGGAGCTGTTTTTT
J: TRBJ1-1; D: NA; V: TRBV7-3; size: NA; CDR3: CASSRQGHMNTEAFF; DNA: TGTGCCAGCAGCCGTCAGGGGCACATGAACACTGAAGCTTTCTTT
J: TRBJ2-7; D: NA; V: TRBV7-2; size: NA; CDR3: CASSRWTGGGYEQYF; DNA: TGTGCCAGCAGCCGATGGACAGGCGGGGGCTACGAGCAGTACTTC
J: TRBJ2-1; D: TRBD2; V: TRBV7-9; size: few; CDR3: CASSLVAGGDNEQFF; DNA: TGTGCCAGCAGCTTGGTAGCGGGGGGAGACAATGAGCAGTTCTTC
J: TRBJ1-1; D: TRBD1; V: TRBV20-1; size: NA; CDR3: CSAFGTAFMNTEAFF; DNA: TGCAGTGCGTTTGGGACAGCCTTCATGAACACTGAAGCTTTCTTT
J: TRBJ2-1; D: NA; V: TRBV5-1; size: NA; CDR3: CASSPLGAGYLYEQFF; DNA: TGCGCCAGCAGCCCCCTGGGGGCGGGGTACCTCTATGAGCAGTTCTTC
J: TRBJ2-1; D: TRBD1; V: TRBV29-1; size: few; CDR3: CSVDRGGQKNEQFF; DNA: TGCAGCGTTGATCGAGGGGGCCAGAAGAATGAGCAGTTCTTC
J: TRBJ2-3; D: TRBD2; V: TRBV6-5; size: few; CDR3: CASSYSLAATDTQYF; DNA: TGTGCCAGCAGTTACAGTCTAGCGGCTACAGATACGCAGTATTTT
J: TRBJ2-3; D: TRBD1; V: TRBV29-1; size: NA; CDR3: CSVPIWTGDTQYF; DNA: TGCAGCGTTCCCATATGGACAGGCGATACGCAGTATTTT
J: TRBJ2-2; D: NA; V: TRBV11-1; size: NA; CDR3: CASSLVLAITGELFF; DNA: TGTGCCAGCAGCCTAGTACTCGCTATCACCGGGGAGCTGTTTTTT